The T cell receptor beta chain described here comes from a study of control samples from healthy donors and cancer patients. The V and J ends lost 1 base and 8 bases respectively, with 20 bases between them. CDR3 size: 16 residues. CDR1 is SEHNR and CDR2 is FQNEAQ in the germline V gene (reference sequence). This clone was recorded a few times. Produced via immunoSEQ multiplex PCR; TCRdb's table is partial and in-frame only. The sample yields roughly 80,000 clones, nearly 90% seen once. The sequencing input was blood. The receptor was isolated from a woman aged 45 to 65 in good health. V and J are TRBV7-9 and TRBJ1-2; D gene uncertain. The CDR3 reads CASSLVTGGPRSGYTF. Written as DNA, the CDR3 is TGTGCCAGCAGCTTAGTTACCGGTGGTCCCAGATCCGGCTACACCTTC.